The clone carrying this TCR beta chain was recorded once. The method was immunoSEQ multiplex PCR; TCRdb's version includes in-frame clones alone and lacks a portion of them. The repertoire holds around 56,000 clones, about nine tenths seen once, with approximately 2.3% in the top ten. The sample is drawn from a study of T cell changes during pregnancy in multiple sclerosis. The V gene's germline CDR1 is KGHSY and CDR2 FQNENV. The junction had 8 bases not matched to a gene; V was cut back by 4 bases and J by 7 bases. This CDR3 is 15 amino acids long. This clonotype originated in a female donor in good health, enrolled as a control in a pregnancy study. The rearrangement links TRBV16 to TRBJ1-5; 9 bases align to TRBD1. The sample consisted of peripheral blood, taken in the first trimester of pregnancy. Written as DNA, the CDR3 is TGTGCCAGCAGCCTCAACAGGGGGCATGGGCAGCCCCAGCATTTT. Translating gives CASSLNRGHGQPQHF.